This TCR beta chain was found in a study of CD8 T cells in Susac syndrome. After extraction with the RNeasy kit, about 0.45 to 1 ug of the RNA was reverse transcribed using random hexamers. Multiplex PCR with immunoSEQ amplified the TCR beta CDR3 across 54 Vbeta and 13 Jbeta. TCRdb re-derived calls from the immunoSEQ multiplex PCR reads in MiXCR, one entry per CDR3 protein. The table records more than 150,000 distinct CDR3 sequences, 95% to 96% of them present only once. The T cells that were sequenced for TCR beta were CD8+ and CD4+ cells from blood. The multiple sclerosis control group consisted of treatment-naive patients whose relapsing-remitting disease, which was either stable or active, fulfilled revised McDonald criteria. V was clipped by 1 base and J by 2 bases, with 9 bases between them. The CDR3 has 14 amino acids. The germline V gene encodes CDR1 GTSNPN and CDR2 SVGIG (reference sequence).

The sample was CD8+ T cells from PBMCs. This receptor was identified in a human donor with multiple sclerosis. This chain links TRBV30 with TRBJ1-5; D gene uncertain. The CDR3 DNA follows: TGTGCCTGGAGTGAGGAATTGGGCAATCAGCCCCAGCATTTT. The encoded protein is CAWSEELGNQPQHF.